This paragraph reports one T cell receptor (beta chain). J gave up 0 bases and V 0 bases, and 4 bases lay outside the gene matches. Germline V gene lookup returns CDR1 SGDLS and CDR2 YYNGEE. The CDR3 is made up of 16 amino acids. The data were taken from a study of shared T cell receptors in the human thymus. Assay used: immunoSEQ multiplex PCR; TCRdb lists only in-frame clones, some missing. The data contain 500,000 to 750,000 clones, 70% to 90% of them singletons. The sample was also reused in another study, on human thymus T cells. From that report: Use of V and J genes seemed skewed within the thymic and blood repertoires.

This TCR derives from a boy in the first two years of life with a congenital heart defect. The rearrangement links TRBV9 to TRBJ2-5; 8 bases align to TRBD2. The material sequenced was thymocytes. As DNA, the CDR3 is TGTGCCAGCAGCGTAGAGGCTAGCGGGTACCAAGAGACCCAGTACTTC. It is translated as CASSVEASGYQETQYF.